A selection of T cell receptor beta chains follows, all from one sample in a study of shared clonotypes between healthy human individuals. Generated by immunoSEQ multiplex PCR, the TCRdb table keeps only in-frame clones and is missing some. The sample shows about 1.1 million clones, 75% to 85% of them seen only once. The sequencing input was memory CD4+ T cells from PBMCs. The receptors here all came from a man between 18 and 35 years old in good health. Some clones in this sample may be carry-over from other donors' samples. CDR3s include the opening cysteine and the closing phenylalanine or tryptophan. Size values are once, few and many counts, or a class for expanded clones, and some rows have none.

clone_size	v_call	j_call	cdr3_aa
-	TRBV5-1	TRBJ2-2	CASKLTLNANTGELFF
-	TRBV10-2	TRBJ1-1	CASRGTNTEAFF
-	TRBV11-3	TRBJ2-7	CASSPGQGEYEQYF
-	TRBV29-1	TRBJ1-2	CSVEGRGRNYGYTF
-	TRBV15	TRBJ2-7	CATSRDLASSRYEQYF
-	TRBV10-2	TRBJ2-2	CASSLGGGGSTGELFF
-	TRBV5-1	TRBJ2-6	CASSEGQGAPGANVLTF
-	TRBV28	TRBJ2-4	CASSYRARGFGNIQYF
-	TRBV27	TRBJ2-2	CASSLRRAPNTGELFF
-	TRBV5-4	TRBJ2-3	CASTYLSGETIDTQYF
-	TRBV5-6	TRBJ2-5	CASSRTSGNQETQYF
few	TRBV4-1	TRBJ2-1	CASSRQGGLAEPNEQFF
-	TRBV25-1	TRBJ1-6	CASSEYLGTGLSNSPLHF
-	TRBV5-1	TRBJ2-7	CASSWQGSSYEQYF
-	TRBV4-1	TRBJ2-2	CASSQYEQAHTNTGELFF
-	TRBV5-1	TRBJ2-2	CASSFLAADYTGELFF
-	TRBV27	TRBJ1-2	CASSPAGGATYGYTF
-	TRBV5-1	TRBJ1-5	CASSLEGQPQHF
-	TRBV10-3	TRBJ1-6	CAISDQGPLHF
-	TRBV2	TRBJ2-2	CASRASGANTGELFF
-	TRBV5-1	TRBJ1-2	CASSLARGVANYGYTF
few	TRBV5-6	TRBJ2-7	CASSPSGRARAYEQYF
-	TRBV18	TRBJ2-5	CASSPSRENKETQYF
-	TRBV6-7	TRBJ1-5	CASTGRPRPQHF
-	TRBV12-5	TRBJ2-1	CASGRGLGNFGEQFF
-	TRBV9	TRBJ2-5	CASRSGLADQETQYF
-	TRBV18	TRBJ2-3	CASSPFSDTQYF
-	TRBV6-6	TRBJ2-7	CASNPDGTRKHEQYF
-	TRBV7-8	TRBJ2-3	CASSPTRVADTQYF
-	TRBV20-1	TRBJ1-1	CSASQGARAFF
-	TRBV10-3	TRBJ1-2	CAISEGTGAPYGYTF
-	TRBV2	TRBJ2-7	CASSEIQGSYEQYF
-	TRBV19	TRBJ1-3	CASSIYGPRTPGNTIYF
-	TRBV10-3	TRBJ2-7	CAIRRTSGLSYEQYF
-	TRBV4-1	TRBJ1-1	CASSPTMRNTEAFF
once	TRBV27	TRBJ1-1	CATWTGMLGNTEAFF
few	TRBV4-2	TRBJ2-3	CASSQEASDTQYF
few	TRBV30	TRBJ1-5	CAWTQGVGQPQHF
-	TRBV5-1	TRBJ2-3	CASSLRPPVDTQYF
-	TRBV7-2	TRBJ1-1	CASSSQAGPAGGTEAFF
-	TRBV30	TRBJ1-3	CAWRPRGVPGNTIYF